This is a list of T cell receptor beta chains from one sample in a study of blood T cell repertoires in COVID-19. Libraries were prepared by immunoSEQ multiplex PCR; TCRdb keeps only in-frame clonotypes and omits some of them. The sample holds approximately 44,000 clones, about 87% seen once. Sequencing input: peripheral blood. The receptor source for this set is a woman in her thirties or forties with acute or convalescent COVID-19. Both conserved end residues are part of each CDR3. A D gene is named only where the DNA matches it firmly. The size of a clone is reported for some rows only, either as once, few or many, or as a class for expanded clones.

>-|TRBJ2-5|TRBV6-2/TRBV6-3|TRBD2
CASSQAGAGGKETQYF
TGTGCCAGCAGCCAGGCGGGAGCGGGGGGGAAAGAGACCCAGTACTTC
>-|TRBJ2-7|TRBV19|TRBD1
CASSTRTGLEQYF
TGTGCCAGTAGTACCCGGACAGGGCTCGAGCAGTACTTC
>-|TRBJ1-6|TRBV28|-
CASSLGQGYRAPLHF
TGTGCCAGCAGTTTGGGGCAGGGCTATAGGGCACCCCTCCACTTT
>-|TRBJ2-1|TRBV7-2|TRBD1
CASSFSGTELLQFF
TGTGCCAGCAGCTTCTCCGGGACAGAGCTACTGCAGTTCTTC
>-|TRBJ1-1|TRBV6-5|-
CASSYSRGEAFF
TGTGCCAGCAGTTACTCAAGGGGAGAAGCTTTCTTT
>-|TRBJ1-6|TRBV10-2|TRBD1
CASSETGGRSPLHF
TGCGCCAGCAGTGAGACAGGGGGCCGTTCACCCCTCCACTTT
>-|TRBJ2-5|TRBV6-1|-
CASSEVEETQYF
TGTGCCAGCAGTGAAGTGGAGGAGACCCAGTACTTC
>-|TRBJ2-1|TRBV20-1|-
CSARVVGEQFF
TGCAGTGCTAGAGTAGTTGGTGAGCAGTTCTTC
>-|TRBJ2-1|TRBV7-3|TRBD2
CASSQTSGASYNEQFF
TGTGCCAGCAGCCAGACTAGCGGAGCCTCCTACAATGAGCAGTTCTTC
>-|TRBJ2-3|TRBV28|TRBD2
CASSSLAATLDTQYF
TGTGCCAGCAGTTCCCTAGCGGCTACATTGGATACGCAGTATTTT
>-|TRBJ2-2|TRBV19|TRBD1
CASSRDRGGGFLTGELFF
TGTGCCAGTAGTAGGGACAGGGGAGGGGGCTTCCTCACCGGGGAGCTGTTTTTT
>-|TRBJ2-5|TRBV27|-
CASRVGGGTQTQYF
TGTGCCAGCAGGGTGGGTGGAGGGACGCAGACCCAGTACTTC
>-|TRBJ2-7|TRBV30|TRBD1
CAWVLTGAFDEQYF
TGTGCCTGGGTCCTGACAGGGGCGTTCGACGAGCAGTACTTC
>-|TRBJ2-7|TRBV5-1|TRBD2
CASSPGPGGPYEQYF
TGCGCCAGCAGCCCCGGGCCGGGGGGTCCCTACGAGCAGTACTTC
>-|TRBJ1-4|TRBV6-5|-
CASTPREANEKLFF
TGTGCCAGCACCCCAAGGGAGGCGAATGAAAAACTGTTTTTT
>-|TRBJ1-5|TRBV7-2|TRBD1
CASSPWTGSRDQPQHF
TGTGCCAGCAGCCCGTGGACAGGGTCGCGGGATCAGCCCCAGCATTTT
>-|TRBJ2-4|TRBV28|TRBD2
CASSPLWGQRGGRDKNIQYF
TGTGCCAGCAGCCCTCTATGGGGCCAGCGGGGGGGCCGGGACAAAAACATTCAGTACTTC
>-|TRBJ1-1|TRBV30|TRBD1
CAWSSTGGGPEAFF
TGTGCCTGGAGTTCGACAGGGGGAGGGCCTGAAGCTTTCTTT
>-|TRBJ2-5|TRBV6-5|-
CASSYSPVGGQETQYF
TGTGCCAGCAGTTACTCGCCCGTCGGGGGTCAAGAGACCCAGTACTTC
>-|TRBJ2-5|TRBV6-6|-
CASSQRTSLRGQETQYF
TGTGCCAGCAGTCAACGGACGAGTTTAAGGGGGCAAGAGACCCAGTACTTC
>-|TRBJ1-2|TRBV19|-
CASSAYSGEAEYGYTF
TGTGCCAGTAGTGCCTACTCGGGGGAAGCGGAGTATGGCTACACCTTC
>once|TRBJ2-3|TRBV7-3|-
CASSLTDYNTQYF
TGTGCCAGCAGCTTAACCGACTACAATACGCAGTATTTT
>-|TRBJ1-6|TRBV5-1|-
CASSSGTPYSPLHF
TGCGCCAGCAGCTCCGGGACACCTTATTCACCCCTCCACTTT
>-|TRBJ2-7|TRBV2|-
CASSPRPSSYEQYF
TGTGCCAGCAGTCCACGTCCTAGCTCCTACGAGCAGTACTTC
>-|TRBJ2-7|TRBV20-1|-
CSARVGYEQYF
TGCAGTGCTAGAGTCGGCTACGAGCAGTACTTC
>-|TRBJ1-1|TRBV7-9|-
CASSRDFINTEAFF
TGTGCCAGCAGTCGGGACTTCATAAACACTGAAGCTTTCTTT
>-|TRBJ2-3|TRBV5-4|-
CASSLATDTQYF
TGTGCCAGCAGCTTGGCTACAGATACGCAGTATTTT
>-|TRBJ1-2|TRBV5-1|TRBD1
CASSLVTGVDYGYTF
TGCGCCAGCAGCTTGGTTACAGGGGTTGACTATGGCTACACCTTC
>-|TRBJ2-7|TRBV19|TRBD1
CASSRMGQGGDEQYF
TGTGCCAGTAGTCGTATGGGACAGGGAGGGGACGAGCAGTACTTC
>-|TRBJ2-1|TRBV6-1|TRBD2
CASSDPSGGYNEQFF
TGTGCCAGCAGTGACCCTAGCGGGGGGTACAATGAGCAGTTCTTC
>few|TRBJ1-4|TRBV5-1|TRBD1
CASSESDRDNEKLFF
TGCGCCAGCAGCGAGTCCGACAGGGATAATGAAAAACTGTTTTTT